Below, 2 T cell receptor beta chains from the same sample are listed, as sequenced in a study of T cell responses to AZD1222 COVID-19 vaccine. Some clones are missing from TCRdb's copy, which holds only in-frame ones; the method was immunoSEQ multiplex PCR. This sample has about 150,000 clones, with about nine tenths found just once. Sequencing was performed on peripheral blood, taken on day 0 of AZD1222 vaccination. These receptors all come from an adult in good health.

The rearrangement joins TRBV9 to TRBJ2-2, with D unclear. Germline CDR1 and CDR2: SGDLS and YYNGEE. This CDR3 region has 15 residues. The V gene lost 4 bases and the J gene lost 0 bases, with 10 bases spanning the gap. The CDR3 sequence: CASSPRTSNTGELFF. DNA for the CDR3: TGTGCCAGCAGCCCCCGGACCTCGAACACCGGGGAGCTGTTTTTT.

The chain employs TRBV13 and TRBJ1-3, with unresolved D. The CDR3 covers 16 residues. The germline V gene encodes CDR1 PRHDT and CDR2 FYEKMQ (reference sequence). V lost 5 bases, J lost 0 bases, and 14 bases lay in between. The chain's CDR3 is CASSPTTPSSGNTIYF. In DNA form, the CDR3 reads TGTGCCAGCAGCCCCACAACCCCGAGCTCTGGAAACACCATATATTTT.